A single sample gave rise to the 24 T cell receptor beta chains below, sequenced in a study of spatial heterogeneity in lung cancer (dated by TCRdb to between 2018 and 2020). Paper-wide results and their limitations: The number of expanded intratumoral alpha and beta TCRs correlated with the tumor nonsynonymous mutation count.

Interpreted using the paper, the time point label stands for: sample taken at primary tumor resection. Libraries were prepared through 5' RACE. The data were produced on a NextSeq 500. Using fastp trimming at Q25 and MiXCR clonotype assembly, TCRdb reanalyzed the public sequencing data and kept in-frame beta chains. All rows with the same CDR3 protein become a single entry with the most common DNA and genes. For this sample the table gives approximately 12,000 distinct CDR3 sequences, of which under 6% were detected only once. Around 27% of the sample goes to the ten largest clones. These receptors have no known antigen. Sequenced material: lung tumor tissue, taken at surgery. Receptors originate from a male donor with early-stage non-small cell lung cancer.

In this sample, this clonotype turned up many times. This beta chain lies outside the target of a library built for alpha chains; its clone size means little. The chain combines TRBV5-1 with TRBJ1-1, with 9 bases identical to TRBD1. The CDR3 sequence is 14 residues long. Trimming at V came to 0 bases and at J to 8 bases, leaving 5 bases not matched to a gene. Looked up from germline, CDR1 is SGHRS and CDR2 is YFSETQ. The CDR3 bases are TGCGCCAGCAGCTTGGCGGTGGGACAGGGAGAAGCTTTCTTT. Translating gives CASSLAVGQGEAFF. The variable domain in full, completed from reference TRBV5-1 and TRBJ1-1, reads KAGVTQTPRYLIKTRGQQVTLSCSPISGHRSVSWYQQTPGQGLQFLFEYFSETQRNKGNFPGRFSGRQFSNSRSEMNVSTLELGDSALYLCASSLAVGQGEAFFGQGTRLTVV.

This clonotype was seen many times. A library made for alpha chains picked up this beta chain off target, so its size means little. This chain joins TRBV4-3 and TRBJ2-1; D ambiguous. CDR3 length: 13 residues. With 6 bases removed from V and 6 bases from J, the gap between germline ends came to 12 bases. CDR1 is LGHNA, CDR2 YSLEER, per germline. CDR3: CASSLTGSNEQFF. CDR3 bases: TGCGCCAGCAGTTTAACTGGGTCCAATGAGCAGTTCTTC.

By share, this clonotype counts as large (0.1 to 1%). This beta chain is an unintended read in a library built for alpha chains; its size means little. V is TRBV28 and J is TRBJ2-6; D is unresolved. Germline CDR1 MDHEN, CDR2 SYDVKM. This CDR3 has 15 amino acids. V was pared by 3 bases and J by 4 bases, with 10 bases between. The CDR3 DNA is TGTGCCAGCAGTTTTTGGGTGCCGGGGGCCAACGTCCTGACTTTC. Its translation is CASSFWVPGANVLTF.

This clonotype was seen repeatedly, ten times or more. The library was built for alpha chains, so this beta chain is an off-target read and its size means little. This chain joins TRBV4-2 and TRBJ2-5; 7 bases are shared with TRBD2. The CDR3 spans 15 residues. Looked up from germline, CDR1 is LGHNA and CDR2 is YNFKEQ. V trimming: 1 base; J trimming: 2 bases; junction bases outside the gene matches: 4. The CDR3 nucleotides read TGTGCCAGCAGCCAAGCTGGGGACTATCAAGAGACCCAGTACTTC. Protein: CASSQAGDYQETQYF.

With respect to this clonotype: The library was built for alpha chains, so this beta chain is an off-target read and its size means little. The genes are TRBV4-3 and TRBJ1-2, with 9 bases fitting TRBD1. The CDR3 is 14 amino acids. Germline V gene lookup returns CDR1 LGHNA and CDR2 YSLEER. Trimming took 5 bases from V and 3 from J; bases not matched to a gene: 4. The CDR3 region has the DNA TGCGCCAGCAGCTACGACAGGGGGGACTATGGCTACACCTTC. Translated: CASSYDRGDYGYTF.

This clonotype was detected a few times. With the library built for alpha chains, this beta chain is off target and its frequency is not meaningful. The V gene is TRBV18, the J gene TRBJ1-2, with a possible D match to TRBD1 (5 bases). Trimming removed 0 bases from V and 0 bases from J, with 11 bases in between. Germline CDR1 is KGHSH and CDR2 is LQKENI. This CDR3 spans 16 amino acids. CDR3 coding DNA: TGTGCCAGCTCACCACCGGGGACGGTAGCTAACTATGGCTACACCTTC. Its translation is CASSPPGTVANYGYTF.

This clonotype was observed many times. This beta chain is an unintended read in a library built for alpha chains; its size means little. The V and J genes are TRBV7-8 and TRBJ2-7, with D maybe TRBD2 (6 bases). Germline loops: CDR1 SGHVS, CDR2 FQNEAQ. Trimming removed 0 bases at V and 7 bases at J, with 16 bases between. CDR3 length equals 15 residues. The CDR3 nucleotides are TGTGCCAGCAGCTTAGCGCCCGGGATGGCGGGAGAGCAGTACTTC. It specifies CASSLAPGMAGEQYF.

The sample holds many counts of this clonotype. Since it is a stray read in a library aimed at alpha chains, this beta chain has a size that is not meaningful. The genes are TRBV20-1 and TRBJ2-1, with 7 bases that match TRBD2. Per germline, CDR1 DFQATT and CDR2 SNEGSKA (reference sequence). This CDR3 region has 15 residues. The V gene end was trimmed by 5 bases and the J gene end by 7 bases; junction bases not matched to a gene: 14. CDR3 sequence reads: CSAHSPPGRGNEQFF. In nucleotides, the CDR3 is TGCAGTGCTCACAGCCCACCCGGGCGGGGGAATGAGCAGTTCTTC.

This clonotype was picked up a small number of times. The library was designed around alpha chains, so this beta chain is a stray read whose abundance carries little weight. The chain employs TRBV7-2 and TRBJ1-1; no definite D call. This CDR3 has 13 residues. In germline, CDR1 is SGHTA, CDR2 FQGNSA. Trimming left V 2 bases short and J 5 bases short, with 9 bases between. The CDR3 is CASSLSATTEAFF. The DNA of the CDR3 is TGTGCCAGCAGCTTAAGCGCCACGACTGAAGCTTTCTTT.

This clonotype was recorded many times. Little can be read into the size of this beta chain, an off-target read in a library designed for alpha chains. This rearrangement joins TRBV12-3 or TRBV12-4 to TRBJ2-7; the D gene is possibly TRBD1 (5 bases). The V end was cut by 3 bases, the J end by 4 bases, with 10 bases between. CDR3 length equals 13 residues. CDR3 DNA sequence: TGTGCCAGCAGTTTCAGTCAGGGTTACGAGCAGTACTTC. Protein product: CASSFSQGYEQYF.

Comment on this clonotype: This beta chain is an off-target read within a library intended for alpha chains, so its frequency means little. The CDR3 here is CSAMLGGANQPQHF. The CDR3 region has the DNA TGCAGTGCTATGCTGGGGGGCGCCAATCAGCCCCAGCATTTT. The chain recombines TRBV20-1 with TRBJ1-5; weak D call: TRBD1 (6 bases). V lost 4 bases to trimming and J lost 3 bases, with 13 bases between them. Germline CDR1 reads DFQATT; CDR2 reads SNEGSKA (reference sequence). This CDR3 comprises 14 residues.

At least ten counts were recorded for this clonotype. This beta chain appears as a stray read in a library generated for alpha chains; its size is not informative. V gene TRBV6-6 combines with J gene TRBJ2-1; TRBD2 matches 9 bases. The junction had 4 bases not matched to a gene; V was cut back by 2 bases and J by 5 bases. CDR3 length equals 15 residues. The V gene's germline CDR1 is MNHNY and CDR2 SVGAGI (reference sequence). CDR3 bases: TGTGCCAGCAGTTACGACTCTAGCGGGAACAATGAGCAGTTCTTC. Protein product: CASSYDSSGNNEQFF.

This clonotype was counted many times. Within a library made for alpha chains, this beta chain is off target, and its count is uninformative. The gene calls are TRBV5-1 and TRBJ2-3, with 8 bases fitting TRBD2. CDR1 is SGHRS, CDR2 YFSETQ, per germline. The CDR3 consists of 14 residues. The J segment lost 7 bases and the V segment lost 4 bases, leaving 8 bases of the junction unmatched. CDR3: CASSLSVAGYTQYF. The CDR3 region has the DNA TGCGCCAGCAGCCTCTCCGTAGCGGGATATACGCAGTATTTT.

Details on this clonotype: The library was prepared for alpha chains; this beta chain is a stray read, so its frequency means little. The chain uses TRBV4-1 and TRBJ2-7; D gene uncertain. Germline V gene lookup returns CDR1 MGHRA and CDR2 YSYEKL. This CDR3 region has 13 residues. Between the trimmed V and J ends, which lost 3 bases and 4 bases, there was a span of 10 bases. The chain's CDR3 is CASSQPPTYEQYF. CDR3 nucleotides: TGCGCCAGCAGCCAGCCACCAACATACGAGCAGTACTTC.

The sample holds many counts of this clonotype. This beta chain came through as a stray read in a library set up for alpha chains, and its size says little. The chain is built from TRBV29-1 and TRBJ1-3; D remains ambiguous. The germline CDR1 and CDR2 sequences are SQVTM and ANQGSEA. V was clipped by 4 bases and J by 1 base, with 5 bases between them. The CDR3 runs to 12 residues. Here the CDR3 reads CSVVFSGNTIYF. As DNA, the CDR3 is TGCAGCGTTGTATTTTCTGGAAACACCATATATTTT.

This clonotype was seen many times. This beta chain turned up in a library designed for alpha chains; as an off-target read, its abundance says little. The chain combines TRBV21-1 with TRBJ2-3; TRBD1 is taken as the D call from the table, unchecked against the DNA. TRBV21-1 is a pseudogene. CDR3 length: 14 residues. This chain's CDR3 is CASSNRGGGDTQYF. In nucleotides, the CDR3 is TGTGCCAGCAGCAATAGGGGGGGTGGAGATACGCAGTATTTT.

This clonotype was recorded many times. Since the library was made to target alpha chains, this beta chain is a stray read and its abundance is not meaningful. The rearrangement joins TRBV10-2 to TRBJ1-1; possible D gene TRBD1, 5 bases. V gave up 2 bases and J gave up 8 bases, with 12 bases separating them. This CDR3 region has 13 residues. Germline V gene lookup returns CDR1 WSHSY and CDR2 SAAADI. CDR3 sequence reads: CASSEPRGREAFF. The CDR3 region has the DNA TGCGCCAGCAGTGAGCCGAGGGGTAGGGAAGCTTTCTTT.

By share, this clonotype ranks as large. The library was designed around alpha chains, so this beta chain is a stray read whose abundance carries little weight. CDR3 loop: CASSGGSTGELFF. Here the CDR3 DNA reads TGTGCCAGCTCGGGGGGGAGCACCGGGGAGCTGTTTTTT. The chain carries TRBV7-9 and TRBJ2-2; TRBD2 matches at 8 bases. The CDR3 extends over 13 amino acids. Germline V gene lookup returns CDR1 SEHNR and CDR2 FQNEAQ (reference sequence). V shed 8 bases, J shed 4 bases, and the junction held 3 bases outside the gene matches. Based on the CDR3 plus reference TRBV7-9 and TRBJ2-2, the full variable domain is DTGVSQNPRHKITKRGQNVTFRCDPISEHNRLYWYRQTLGQGPEFLTYFQNEAQLEKSRLLSDRFSAERPKGSFSTLEIQRTEQGDSAMYLCASSGGSTGELFFGEGSRLTVL.

By proportion, this clonotype is large. As an off-target read in a library built for alpha chains, this beta chain has a frequency of little significance. J is TRBJ2-3 and V is TRBV6-6, with a possible D match to TRBD1 (6 bases). Trimming removed 7 bases from V and 0 bases from J, with 11 bases in between. Germline values: CDR1 MNHNY, CDR2 SVGAGI (reference sequence). The CDR3 has 14 amino acids. The CDR3 loop is CASNGQRSTDTQYF. The CDR3 DNA follows: TGTGCCAGCAATGGACAGAGAAGCACAGATACGCAGTATTTT.

This clonotype has at least ten counts. This beta chain slipped into a library made for alpha chains as a stray read, so its size is not meaningful. The chain employs TRBV6-5 and TRBJ2-3; no definite D call. The CDR3 consists of 11 residues. V was clipped by 2 bases and J by 6 bases, with 3 bases between them. Germline CDR1 MNHEY, CDR2 SVGAGI. The CDR3 DNA reads TGTGCCAGCAGTTACGTCGATACGCAGTATTTT. This codes for CASSYVDTQYF.

Many counts were recorded for this clonotype. Being off target in a library aimed at alpha chains, this beta chain has a size of little meaning. This rearrangement joins TRBV29-1 to TRBJ2-4; possible D gene TRBD1, 6 bases. Trimming took off 8 bases at V and 8 bases at J, with 13 bases between the two ends. In germline, CDR1 is SQVTM, CDR2 ANQGSEA. This CDR3 contains 11 residues. Written as DNA, the CDR3 is TGCAGCTCTCGCAGGGGAGACATTCAGTACTTC. Protein: CSSRRGDIQYF.

This clonotype came up many times. This beta chain turned up in a library designed for alpha chains; as an off-target read, its abundance says little. The chain joins TRBV9 to TRBJ2-1, with 8 nucleotides matching TRBD1. Germline CDR1 is SGDLS and CDR2 is YYNGEE. The length of the CDR3 is 16 residues. Trimming at V came to 3 bases and at J to 3 bases, leaving 8 bases not matched to a gene. This CDR3 is CASSEQGELYYNEQFF. In DNA form, the CDR3 reads TGTGCCAGCAGCGAACAGGGGGAACTTTACTACAATGAGCAGTTCTTC.

This clonotype has a count of ten or more. The library was prepared for alpha chains; this beta chain is a stray read, so its frequency means little. This chain uses TRBV10-3 with TRBJ1-1; D perhaps matches TRBD1 (5 bases). Trimming left V 3 bases short and J 7 bases short, with 12 bases between. The V gene's germline CDR1 is ENHRY and CDR2 SYGVKD. The CDR3 has 13 residues. CDR3 DNA sequence: TGTGCCATCAGTGATGGGAAGGGGAATGAAGCTTTCTTT. Translating it yields CAISDGKGNEAFF.

With regard to this clonotype: Since the library was made to target alpha chains, this beta chain is a stray read and its abundance is not meaningful. V and J are TRBV11-2 and TRBJ2-1; a possible D gene is TRBD2 (5 bases). The J call may not be correct, given that the DNA end is closer to TRBJ2-7. The CDR3 contains 16 residues. The germline V gene encodes CDR1 SGHAT and CDR2 FQNNGV. The CDR3 reads CASSFGPGEGSREQYF. CDR3 sequence (DNA): TGTGCCAGCAGCTTCGGCCCAGGAGAAGGGAGCAGAGAGCAGTACTTC.